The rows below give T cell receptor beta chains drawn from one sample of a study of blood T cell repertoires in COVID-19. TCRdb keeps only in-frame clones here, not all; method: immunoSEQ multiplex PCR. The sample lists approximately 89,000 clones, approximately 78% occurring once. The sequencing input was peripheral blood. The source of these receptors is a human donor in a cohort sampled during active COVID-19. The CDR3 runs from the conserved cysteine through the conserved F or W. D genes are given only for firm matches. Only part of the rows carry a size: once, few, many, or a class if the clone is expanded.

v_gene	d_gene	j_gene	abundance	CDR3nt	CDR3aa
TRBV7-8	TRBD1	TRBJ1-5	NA	TGTGCCAGCAGCCCCCGCAGGGGGCGCAATCAGCCCCAGCATTTT	CASSPRRGRNQPQHF
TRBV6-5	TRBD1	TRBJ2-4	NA	TGTGCCACCTCCGGGACAGGGCATTACTTC	CATSGTGHYF
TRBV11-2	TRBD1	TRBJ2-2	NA	TGTGCCAGCAGCTTAGGACAGGGAACCGGGGAGCTGTTTTTT	CASSLGQGTGELFF
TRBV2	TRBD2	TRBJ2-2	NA	TGTGCCAGCAGCGTAGCGGGGGTAAACACCGGGGAGCTGTTTTTT	CASSVAGVNTGELFF
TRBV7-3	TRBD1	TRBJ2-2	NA	TGTGCCAGCAGCTCGTGGCAGGGGGCGCCCGGGGAGCTGTTTTTT	CASSSWQGAPGELFF
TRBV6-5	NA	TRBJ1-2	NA	TGTGCCAGCAGTTACGAACCTGGGCCTCCCAATGGCTACACCTTC	CASSYEPGPPNGYTF
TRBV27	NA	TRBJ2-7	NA	TGTGCCAGCAGTCCGAGGGGAGGACCCTACGAGCAGTACTTC	CASSPRGGPYEQYF
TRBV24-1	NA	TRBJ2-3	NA	TGTGCCACCAGTGATTCCAGGTCCGATACGCAGTATTTT	CATSDSRSDTQYF
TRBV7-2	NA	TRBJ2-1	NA	TGTGCCAGCAGCTTAGGACGGCCGCGGGTCTTC	CASSLGRPRVF
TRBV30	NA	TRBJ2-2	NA	TGTGCCTGGAGGTGGGCAGGTACCGGGGAGCTGTTTTTT	CAWRWAGTGELFF
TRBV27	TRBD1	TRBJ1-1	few	TGTGCCAGCAGCAACAGGGGGAACACTGAAGCTTTCTTT	CASSNRGNTEAFF
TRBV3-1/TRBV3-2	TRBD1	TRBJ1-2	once	TGTGCCAGCAGCCAAGCCTTGGGACAGTCAAACTATGGCTACACCTTC	CASSQALGQSNYGYTF
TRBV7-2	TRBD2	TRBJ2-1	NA	TGCGCCAGCAGCCAAGGGGCGGGGGGGCGGAATGAGCAGTTCTTC	CASSQGAGGRNEQFF
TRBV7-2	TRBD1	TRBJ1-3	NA	TGTGCCAGCAGCTTAGTTTCGCAGGGGGCACGCGGAAACACCATATATTTT	CASSLVSQGARGNTIYF
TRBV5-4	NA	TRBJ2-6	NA	TGTGCCAGCAGCCCTAGGGAGTCAGGGGCCAACGTCCTGACTTTC	CASSPRESGANVLTF
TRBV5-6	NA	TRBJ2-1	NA	TGTGCCAGCAGCTCCACGGGGATCTCCTACAATGAGCAGTTCTTC	CASSSTGISYNEQFF
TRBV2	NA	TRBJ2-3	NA	TGTGCCAGCAGGACTAGCACAGATACGCAGTATTTT	CASRTSTDTQYF
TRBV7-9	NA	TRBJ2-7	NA	TGTGCCAGCAGCCCCGCCGACAGGCCTGCAAGAAACGAGCAGTACTTC	CASSPADRPARNEQYF
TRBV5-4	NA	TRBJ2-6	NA	TGTGCCAGCAGTCTGCAGTCACAGGTCCGCTCTGGGGCCAACGTCCTGACTTTC	CASSLQSQVRSGANVLTF
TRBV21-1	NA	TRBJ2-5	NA	TGTGCCAGCAGCAAAAAGAGATATCTCGGGGAGACCCAGTACTTC	CASSKKRYLGETQYF
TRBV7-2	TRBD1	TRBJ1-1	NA	TGTGCCAGCAGATCCGGGACAGCCAACACTGAAGCTTTCTTT	CASRSGTANTEAFF
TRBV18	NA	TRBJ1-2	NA	TGTGCCAGCTCACCTAACAGGCCGGCTAGAGATGGCTACACCTTC	CASSPNRPARDGYTF
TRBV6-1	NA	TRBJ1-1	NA	TGTGCCAGCAGTGACGGCTCGGCAGGGCAAACTGAAGCTTTCTTT	CASSDGSAGQTEAFF
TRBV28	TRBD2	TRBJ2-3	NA	TGTGCCAGCAGTTTTTCAGCGGGGGCCATAACAGATACGCAGTATTTT	CASSFSAGAITDTQYF
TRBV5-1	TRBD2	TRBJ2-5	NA	TGCGCCAGCAGTTCGGGAGGAGGCCAAGAGACCCAGTACTTC	CASSSGGGQETQYF
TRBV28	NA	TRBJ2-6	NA	TGTGCCAGCAGTTTTAGCTCTGGGGCCAACGTCCTGACTTTC	CASSFSSGANVLTF
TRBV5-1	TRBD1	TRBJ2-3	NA	TGCGCCAGCAGCTCCTGGGGACAGGGGGCGTCGTCAGATACGCAGTATTTT	CASSSWGQGASSDTQYF
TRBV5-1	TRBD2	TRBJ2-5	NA	TGCGCCAGCAGCGCGGCCCCCTTAGCGGGGGGGCGGGAGACCCAGTACTTC	CASSAAPLAGGRETQYF
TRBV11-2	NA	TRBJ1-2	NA	TGTGCCAGCAGCTCTCGGGGGGGTTGGAACTATGGCTACACCTTC	CASSSRGGWNYGYTF
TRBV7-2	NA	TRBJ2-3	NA	TGTGCCAGCAGCACCGGTCGTAGGGGTCGCACAGATACGCAGTATTTT	CASSTGRRGRTDTQYF
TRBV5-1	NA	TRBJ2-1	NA	TGCGCCAGCAGCTTGAAGGTCCAGGGTGGGAATGAGCAGTTCTTC	CASSLKVQGGNEQFF
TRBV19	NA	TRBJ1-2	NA	TGTGCCAGTAGTATAGGGAGACAGAATCCCTATGGCTACACCTTC	CASSIGRQNPYGYTF
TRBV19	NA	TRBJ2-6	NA	TGTGCCAGTAGTGACCGGGGGAGCTCTGGGGCCAACGTCCTGACTTTC	CASSDRGSSGANVLTF
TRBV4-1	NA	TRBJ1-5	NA	TGCGCCAGCAGCCCCATTTTATGGCAGGGGAGAAATCAGCCCCAGCATTTT	CASSPILWQGRNQPQHF
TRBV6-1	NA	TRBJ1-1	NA	TGTGCCAGCAGTGAAATGGGCAGAAACACTGAAGCTTTCTTT	CASSEMGRNTEAFF
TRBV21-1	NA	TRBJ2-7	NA	TGTGCCAGCATTCCTCCTAGAGCGCACCATACCTACGAGCAGTACTTC	CASIPPRAHHTYEQYF
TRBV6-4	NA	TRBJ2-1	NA	TGTGCCAGCAGTGACTCGGGCGACTCCTACAATGAGCAGTTCTTC	CASSDSGDSYNEQFF
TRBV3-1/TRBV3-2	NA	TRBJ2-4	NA	TGTGCCAGCAGCCGCCCGGGGGCCAAAAACATTCAGTACTTC	CASSRPGAKNIQYF
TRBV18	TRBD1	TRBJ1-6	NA	TGTGCCAGCTCACCTTCCGACAGGGCCACCCTTAATTCACCCCTCCACTTT	CASSPSDRATLNSPLHF
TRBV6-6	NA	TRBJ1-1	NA	TGTGCCAGCAGTGCGCGGGACGGCGGTTTACGAGCTTTCTTT	CASSARDGGLRAFF
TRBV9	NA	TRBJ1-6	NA	TGTGCCAGCAGTGCGACAGGATTCTCCTATAATTCACCCCTCCACTTT	CASSATGFSYNSPLHF
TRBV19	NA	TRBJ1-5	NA	TGTGCCAGTAGTATAGATAAGAGGGGCCGGGGAGGTTTACAGCCCCAGCATTTT	CASSIDKRGRGGLQPQHF
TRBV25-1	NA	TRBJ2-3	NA	TGTGCCAGCAGTTTCCGGACATCCACAGATACGCAGTATTTT	CASSFRTSTDTQYF
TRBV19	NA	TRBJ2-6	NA	TGTGCCACCGAGTCCTCTGGGGCCAACGTCCTGACTTTC	CATESSGANVLTF
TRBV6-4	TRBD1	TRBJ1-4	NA	TGTGCCAGCAGTGACACGGACAGGTCCGACGATGGGCTTAATGAAAAACTGTTTTTT	CASSDTDRSDDGLNEKLFF
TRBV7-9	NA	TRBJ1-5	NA	TGTGCCAGCAGCTACGGGGACAATAGCAATCAGCCCCAGCATTTT	CASSYGDNSNQPQHF
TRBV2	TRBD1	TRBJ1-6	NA	TGTGCCAGCTCCGGGACAGGGGGCTATAATTCACCCCTCCACTTT	CASSGTGGYNSPLHF
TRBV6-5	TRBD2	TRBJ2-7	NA	TGTGCCAGCACCGGACTAGCGGGGGGGCCTTACGAGCAGTACTTC	CASTGLAGGPYEQYF
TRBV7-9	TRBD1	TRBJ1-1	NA	TGTGCCAGCAGCTTAGTTCGGGACAGATGGGGCATGAACACTGAAGCTTTCTTT	CASSLVRDRWGMNTEAFF
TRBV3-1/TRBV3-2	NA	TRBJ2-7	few	TGTGCCAGCAGCCACCTAGTCCTCTACGAGCAGTACTTC	CASSHLVLYEQYF
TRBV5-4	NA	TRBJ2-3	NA	TGTGCCAGCAGCTCGGACTCCACAGATACGCAGTATTTT	CASSSDSTDTQYF
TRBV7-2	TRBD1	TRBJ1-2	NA	TGTGCCAGCAGCTTAGCCGGGACAGGGCTCTATGGCTACACCTTC	CASSLAGTGLYGYTF
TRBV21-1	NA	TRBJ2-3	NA	TGTGCCAGCAGCTTCGGGACTTCCCCGTTT	CASSFGTSPF